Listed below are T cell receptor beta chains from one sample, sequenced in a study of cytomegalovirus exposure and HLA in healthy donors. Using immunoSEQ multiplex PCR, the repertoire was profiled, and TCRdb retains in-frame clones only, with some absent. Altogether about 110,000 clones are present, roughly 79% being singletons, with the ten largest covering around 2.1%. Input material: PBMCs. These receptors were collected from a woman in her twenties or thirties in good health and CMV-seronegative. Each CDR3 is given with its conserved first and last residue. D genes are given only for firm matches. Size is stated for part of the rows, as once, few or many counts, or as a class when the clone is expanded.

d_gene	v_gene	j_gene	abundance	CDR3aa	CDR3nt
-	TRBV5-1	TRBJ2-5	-	CASSSPLLETQYF	TGCGCCAGCAGCTCTCCTCTCCTAGAGACCCAGTACTTC
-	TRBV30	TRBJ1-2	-	CAWSDPPRGNGYTF	TGTGCCTGGAGTGATCCCCCACGCGGGAATGGCTACACCTTC
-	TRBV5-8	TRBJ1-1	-	CASSLAWEGTEAFF	TGTGCCAGCAGCTTGGCCTGGGAGGGCACTGAAGCTTTCTTT
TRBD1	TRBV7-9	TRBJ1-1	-	CASSRNRGTEAFF	TGTGCCAGCAGCCGCAACAGGGGAACTGAAGCTTTCTTT
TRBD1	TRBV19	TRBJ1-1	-	CASSRGQEREAFF	TGTGCCAGTAGTAGGGGACAGGAAAGAGAAGCTTTCTTT
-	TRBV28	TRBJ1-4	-	CASTAGQEKLFF	TGTGCCAGCACCGCCGGACAAGAAAAACTGTTTTTT
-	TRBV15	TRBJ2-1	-	CATSRGRLASGGNEQFF	TGTGCCACCAGCAGAGGACGGCTAGCGAGTGGAGGCAATGAGCAGTTCTTC
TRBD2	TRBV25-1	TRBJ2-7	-	CASSRAGGPYEQYF	TGTGCCAGCAGCCGAGCGGGAGGCCCCTACGAGCAGTACTTC
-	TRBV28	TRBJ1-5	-	CASRTGFSNQPQHF	TGTGCCAGCAGAACAGGGTTCAGCAATCAGCCCCAGCATTTT
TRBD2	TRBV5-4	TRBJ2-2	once	CASSLGGRRSTGELFF	TGTGCCAGCAGCTTAGGCGGGAGGCGAAGCACCGGGGAGCTGTTTTTT
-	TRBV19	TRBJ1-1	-	CASSTGLNTEAFF	TGTGCCAGTAGTACCGGTTTGAACACTGAAGCTTTCTTT
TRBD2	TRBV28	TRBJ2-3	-	CASTPGELAGDTQYF	TGTGCCAGCACCCCCGGCGAGCTAGCGGGAGATACGCAGTATTTT
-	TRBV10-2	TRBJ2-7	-	CASRPRAPGEQYF	TGCGCCAGCAGACCCAGGGCCCCTGGCGAGCAGTACTTC
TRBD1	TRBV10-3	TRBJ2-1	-	CAIRGQGFSNEQFF	TGTGCCATCAGGGGACAGGGGTTCAGCAATGAGCAGTTCTTC
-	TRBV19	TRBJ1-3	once	CASSHIRGSGNTIYF	TGTGCCAGTAGTCACATCCGCGGCTCTGGAAACACCATATATTTT
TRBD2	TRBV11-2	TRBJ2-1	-	CASSLRLAGDSSYNEQFF	TGTGCCAGCAGCTTAAGACTAGCGGGAGATAGTTCCTACAATGAGCAGTTCTTC
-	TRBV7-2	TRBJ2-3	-	CASSLEGQGLDTQYF	TGTGCCAGCAGCTTAGAAGGTCAGGGTTTGGATACGCAGTATTTT
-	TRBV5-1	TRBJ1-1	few	CASSWTSGGNTEAFF	TGCGCCAGCAGCTGGACAAGTGGTGGTAACACTGAAGCTTTCTTT
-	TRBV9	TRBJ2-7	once	CASSVRWTDEQYF	TGTGCCAGCAGCGTCCGTTGGACAGACGAGCAGTACTTC
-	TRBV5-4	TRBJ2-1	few	CASSLEVSQNEQFF	TGTGCCAGCAGCTTGGAGGTTAGCCAGAATGAGCAGTTCTTC
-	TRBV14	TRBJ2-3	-	CASSQADKLVDTQYF	TGTGCCAGCAGCCAAGCTGACAAACTAGTTGATACGCAGTATTTT
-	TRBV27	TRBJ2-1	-	CASSLSKFTGYNEQFF	TGTGCCAGCAGTTTATCGAAATTTACTGGTTACAATGAGCAGTTCTTC
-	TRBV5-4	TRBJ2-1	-	CASSPASISYNEQFF	TGTGCCAGCAGCCCTGCTAGTATCTCCTACAATGAGCAGTTCTTC
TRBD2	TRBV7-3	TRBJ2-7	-	CASSPHPGGEQYF	TGTGCCAGCAGCCCGCATCCGGGGGGCGAGCAGTACTTC
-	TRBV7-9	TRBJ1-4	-	CASSLIRDIGEKLFF	TGTGCCAGCAGCTTAATCCGGGACATCGGGGAAAAACTGTTTTTT
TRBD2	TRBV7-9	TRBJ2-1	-	CSSSKVLAGGRYNEQFF	TGTTCCAGCAGCAAAGTACTAGCGGGAGGGCGATACAATGAGCAGTTCTTC
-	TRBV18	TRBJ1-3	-	CASSPGVSGNTIYF	TGTGCCAGCTCACCAGGAGTCTCTGGAAACACCATATATTTT
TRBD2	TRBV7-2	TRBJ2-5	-	CASSRGRASETQYF	TGTGCCAGCAGCCGCGGGAGGGCCTCAGAGACCCAGTACTTC
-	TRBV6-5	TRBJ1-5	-	CASSYSRQSHTQDQHF	TGTGCCAGCAGTTACTCGAGACAATCACATACGCAAGACCAGCATTTT
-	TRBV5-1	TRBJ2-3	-	CASSWSGMTDTQYF	TGCGCCAGCAGCTGGTCAGGGATGACAGATACGCAGTATTTT
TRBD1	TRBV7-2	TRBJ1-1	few	CASSQIQGLENTEAFF	TGTGCCAGCAGCCAAATACAGGGGCTAGAGAACACTGAAGCTTTCTTT
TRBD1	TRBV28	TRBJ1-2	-	CASSSPGGSRYGYTF	TGTGCCAGCAGTTCCCCAGGGGGCTCTAGGTATGGCTACACCTTC
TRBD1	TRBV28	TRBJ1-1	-	CASSLFGRGLHAFF	TGTGCCAGCAGTTTATTCGGCAGGGGGCTACACGCTTTCTTT
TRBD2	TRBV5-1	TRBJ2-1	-	CASSLASSGSTYNEQFF	TGCGCCAGCAGCTTGGCGTCTAGCGGGAGTACCTACAATGAGCAGTTCTTC
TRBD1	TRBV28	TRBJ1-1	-	CATVDRGRYEAFF	TGTGCCACCGTAGACAGGGGGAGGTATGAAGCTTTCTTT
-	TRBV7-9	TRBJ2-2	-	CASSLVGASGELFF	TGTGCCAGCAGCTTAGTGGGAGCCTCCGGGGAGCTGTTTTTT
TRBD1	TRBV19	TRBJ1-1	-	CASRLTGGNTEAFF	TGTGCCAGTAGATTGACAGGGGGGAACACTGAAGCTTTCTTT
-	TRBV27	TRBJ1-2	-	CASSFPNRVGYTF	TGTGCCAGCAGTTTCCCCAACAGGGTTGGCTACACCTTC
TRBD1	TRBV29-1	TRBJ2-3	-	CSVGPDRGSTDTQYF	TGCAGCGTGGGACCTGACAGGGGGTCGACAGATACGCAGTATTTT
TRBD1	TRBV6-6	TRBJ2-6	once	CASSFQGAQGANVLTF	TGTGCCAGCAGTTTCCAGGGGGCGCAAGGGGCCAACGTCCTGACTTTC
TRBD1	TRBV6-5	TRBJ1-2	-	CASRRDRRSGGYTF	TGTGCCAGCAGGAGGGACAGGAGGTCGGGGGGCTACACCTTC
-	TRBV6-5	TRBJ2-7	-	CASSGDNYEQYF	TGTGCCAGCAGTGGGGACAACTACGAGCAGTACTTC
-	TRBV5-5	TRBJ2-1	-	CASSLIQGNLYNEQFF	TGTGCCAGCAGCTTAATACAGGGAAATCTCTACAATGAGCAGTTCTTC
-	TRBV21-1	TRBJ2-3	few	CASSKGESEREVEDTQYF	TGTGCCAGCAGCAAAGGCGAGTCGGAGCGGGAGGTAGAGGATACGCAGTATTTT
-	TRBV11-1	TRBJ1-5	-	CASSGGRNQPQHF	TGTGCCAGCAGCGGAGGGCGGAATCAGCCCCAGCATTTT
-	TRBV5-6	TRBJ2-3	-	CASSLWSSDTQYF	TGTGCCAGCAGCTTGTGGTCTAGCGATACGCAGTATTTT
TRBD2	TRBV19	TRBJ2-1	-	CASSIIAGDNEQFF	TGTGCCAGTAGTATAATAGCGGGGGACAATGAGCAGTTCTTC
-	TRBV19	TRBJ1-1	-	CASSPLGRGNTEAFF	TGTGCCAGTAGCCCTTTGGGGAGGGGGAACACTGAAGCTTTCTTT